Below are 16 T cell receptor beta chains sequenced from a single sample in a study of T-cell reconstitution after alpha-beta-depleted transplantation in children. Using unique molecular identifiers, the investigators prepared the TCRbeta library. A single record per CDR3 protein comes from TCRdb applying MiXCR to the PCR reads. The sample yields approximately 490,000 distinct CDR3 sequences, roughly a tenth seen once. The source material was PBMCs, sampled before TCRalphabeta/CD19-depleted stem cell transplant. The receptor source for this set is a child aged 2 to 10 with inherited bone marrow failure, due to receive a stem cell transplant.

The rearrangement joins TRBV20-1 to TRBJ2-3, with D perhaps matching TRBD1 (5 bases). V lost 7 bases and J 2 bases, leaving 16 bases between the germline ends. Germline V gives CDR1 DFQATT, CDR2 SNEGSKA (reference sequence). This CDR3 region has 14 residues. The chain's CDR3 is CSGSTDVDTDTQYF. Here the CDR3 DNA reads TGCAGTGGGTCGACAGATGTCGACACAGATACGCAGTATTTT.

Concerning this clonotype: This may be a read error, as it is one base from a much larger clone. The chain couples TRBV5-1 to TRBJ2-3; perhaps D is TRBD1 or TRBD2 (5 bases each). Germline values: CDR1 SGHRS, CDR2 YFSETQ. This CDR3 is 16 amino acids long. The germline V and J ends were trimmed by 4 bases and 4 bases, with 19 bases remaining between them. The chain's CDR3 is CASSGGDPEAADTQYF. DNA of the CDR3: TGCGCCAGCAGCGGGGGAGACCCGGAAGCTGCAGATACGCAGTATTTT. Looking up the rest from reference TRBV5-1 and TRBJ2-3 gives the full variable domain: KAGVTQTPRYLIKTRGQQVTLSCSPISGHRSVSWYQQTPGQGLQFLFEYFSETQRNKGNFPGRFSGRQFSNSRSEMNVSTLELGDSALYLCASSGGDPEAADTQYFGPGTRLTVL.

This clonotype was observed many times. The CDR3 DNA reads as TGTGCCAGCAGTCCCCTGGACAGCCAAAATGAAAAACTGTTTTTT. It is translated as CASSPLDSQNEKLFF. This chain joins TRBV28 and TRBJ1-4, with D possibly matching TRBD1 (6 bases). The V and J ends lost 5 bases and 5 bases respectively, with 15 bases between them. CDR3 length equals 15 residues. The germline V gene encodes CDR1 MDHEN and CDR2 SYDVKM.

As concerns this clonotype: Since a much larger clone is just one base distant, this may be a read error. CDR3 loop: CASSLSLGGLAANVLTF. The CDR3 DNA reads TGTGCCAGCAGTTTATCATTGGGGGGGCTGGCGGCCAACGTCCTGACTTTC. This chain uses TRBV27 with TRBJ2-6; tentatively, D is TRBD2 (7 bases). The CDR3 covers 17 residues. Trimming shortened V by 0 bases and J by 6 bases, and 15 bases separated the two germline ends. CDR1 is MNHEY, CDR2 SMNVEV, per germline (reference sequence). The full variable domain, its missing parts supplied by reference TRBV27 and TRBJ2-6, is EAQVTQNPRYLITVTGKKLTVTCSQNMNHEYMSWYRQDPGLGLRQIYYSMNVEVTDKGDVPEGYKVSRKEKRNFPLILESPSPNQTSLYFCASSLSLGGLAANVLTFGAGSRLTVL.

This clonotype has a count of ten or more. The chain has TRBV5-1 and TRBJ2-3; D may be TRBD1 or TRBD2 (5 bases each). This CDR3 region has 14 residues. CDR1 and CDR2 (germline): SGHRS, YFSETQ. V was pared by 5 bases and J by 4 bases, with 14 bases between. The CDR3 DNA reads as TGCGCCAGCAGTAACCGGGACGGGGCAGATACGCAGTATTTT. Translated: CASSNRDGADTQYF.

Remarks on this clonotype: A much bigger clone sits one base away, suggesting this may be a read error. The V gene is TRBV20-1, the J gene TRBJ2-1, with D possibly matching TRBD2 (5 bases). V was shortened by 6 bases and J by 4 bases, with 16 bases between the two germline ends. The length of the CDR3 is 14 residues. The germline V gene encodes CDR1 DFQATT and CDR2 SNEGSKA (reference sequence). As DNA, the CDR3 is TGCAGTGCCCAGATAGTGGGAGAGTACAATGAGCAGTTCTTC. Amino acid sequence: CSAQIVGEYNEQFF.

This clonotype was observed at least ten times. The gene calls are TRBV7-9 and TRBJ2-1, with TRBD2 identical over 7 bases. V dropped 2 bases and J dropped 4; count of bases not matched to a gene: 5. CDR1 is SEHNR and CDR2 is FQNEAQ in the germline V gene (reference sequence). This CDR3 has 15 amino acids. In DNA form, the CDR3 reads TGTGCCAGCAGCTTAAGGGCGGGAGAATACAATGAGCAGTTCTTC. Translated, it gives CASSLRAGEYNEQFF.

This clonotype turned up a few times. The rearrangement links TRBV20-1 to TRBJ2-7; tentatively, D is TRBD2 (5 bases). Germline assignment: CDR1 DFQATT and CDR2 SNEGSKA (reference sequence). This CDR3 comprises 14 residues. The germline V and J ends were trimmed by 3 bases and 5 bases, with 17 bases remaining between them. CDR3 amino acids: CSAREVVGFHEQYF. CDR3 in DNA: TGCAGTGCTAGGGAGGTCGTTGGATTCCACGAGCAGTACTTC.

The table lists this clonotype with many counts. The rearrangement links TRBV11-2 to TRBJ2-3; 7 positions match TRBD2. The junction had 11 bases not matched to a gene; V was cut back by 5 bases and J by 6 bases. This CDR3 is built from 15 residues. Looked up from germline, CDR1 is SGHAT and CDR2 is FQNNGV. The CDR3 region has the DNA TGTGCCAGCAGCCCTTTTGGGAGGGCCGGGGATACGCAGTATTTT. Residues: CASSPFGRAGDTQYF.

This clonotype was seen repeatedly, ten times or more. The rearrangement uses TRBV12-3 or TRBV12-4 and TRBJ2-1, with a tentative D call TRBD2 (5 bases). V lost 3 bases and J 12 bases, leaving 21 bases between the germline ends. The CDR3 length is 15 residues. This CDR3 reads CASSLGGLERIWQFF. CDR3 in DNA: TGTGCCAGCAGTTTGGGCGGACTCGAAAGGATCTGGCAGTTCTTC.

In regard to this clonotype: It may be a read error: a sequence one base away is much more abundant. This CDR3 is missing its conserved last phenylalanine or tryptophan, likely due to a read error. This chain connects TRBV14 to TRBJ2-5; 9 nucleotides match TRBD1. The CDR3 runs 15 residues. J gave up 5 bases and V 3 bases, and 7 bases lay outside the gene matches. Germline loops: CDR1 SGHDN, CDR2 FVKESK. The CDR3 region is CASSHWDRELETQYV. In DNA form, the CDR3 reads TGTGCCAGCAGCCATTGGGACAGGGAGTTGGAGACCCAGTACGTC.

The table lists this clonotype with a few counts. The genes are TRBV5-1 and TRBJ2-7; D is unresolved. The CDR3 length is 14 residues. V was cut by 1 base and J by 5 bases, with 13 bases left in between. Germline V gene data show CDR1 as SGHRS and CDR2 as YFSETQ. CDR3 coding DNA: TGCGCCAGCAGCTTGTTCGGCGGATCGGACGAGCAGTACTTC. This sequence encodes CASSLFGGSDEQYF.

In its sample, this clonotype was seen many times. V usage is TRBV28 and J usage is TRBJ2-1; TRBD1 might be the D (5 bases). Looked up from germline, CDR1 is MDHEN and CDR2 is SYDVKM. V was cut by 2 bases and J by 0 bases, with 17 bases left in between. This CDR3 is 18 amino acids long. DNA for the CDR3: TGTGCCAGCAGTTTACCTGCGATAGGACATTACTCCTACAATGAGCAGTTCTTC. Encoded protein: CASSLPAIGHYSYNEQFF.

Only a few counts were recorded for this clonotype. The chain links TRBV4-3 to TRBJ2-2; D gene uncertain. The V and J ends lost 4 bases and 1 base respectively, with 10 bases between them. Germline V CDR1 and CDR2: LGHNA, YSLEER. This CDR3 region has 15 residues. CDR3 loop: CASSPGLRNTGELFF. CDR3 DNA sequence: TGCGCCAGCAGCCCGGGCCTTAGGAACACCGGGGAGCTGTTTTTT.

The table lists this clonotype with many counts. The chain employs TRBV4-1 and TRBJ2-1; D unclear. CDR3 length: 14 residues. Germline values: CDR1 MGHRA, CDR2 YSYEKL. Trimming stripped 1 base from V and 8 bases from J, with 12 bases between. The DNA for the CDR3 is TGCGCCAGCAGCCAAGTTATACTCCTTGATGAGCAGTTCTTC. This gives the protein CASSQVILLDEQFF.

This clonotype was observed a few times. The J gene is TRBJ2-7, the V gene TRBV9; 8 nucleotides line up with TRBD2. The CDR3 spans 15 residues. Germline V gene lookup returns CDR1 SGDLS and CDR2 YYNGEE. Trimming cost V 2 bases and J 3 bases; bases outside gene matches: 7. In nucleotides, the CDR3 is TGTGCCAGCAGCGTGTACGGGAGGGCCTACTACGAGCAGTACTTC. This sequence encodes CASSVYGRAYYEQYF.